These T cell receptor beta chains were read from a single sample in a study of identifying expanded T cells in peripheral blood. Sequencing used immunoSEQ multiplex PCR; TCRdb keeps in-frame clones, though not all of them. This sample has 100,000 or so clones, with roughly 89% found just once. Sequenced material: blood. These receptors came from a person aged 18 to 75 in good health. CDR3s include the opening cysteine and the closing phenylalanine or tryptophan. The D gene is left open where the match is weak. Not all rows give a size; the values are once, few, many and, for expanded clones, a class.

clone_size	v_call	j_call	d_call	cdr3_nt	cdr3_aa
once	TRBV28	TRBJ2-4	TRBD2	TGTGCCAGCAGTTTATCAGGACTAGCGGGGCCTCCGGTCTTC	CASSLSGLAGPPVF
.	TRBV14	TRBJ2-7	TRBD1	TGTGCCAGCAGCACACAGGGGGCGGACTACGAGCAGTACTTC	CASSTQGADYEQYF
.	TRBV4-3	TRBJ1-5	.	TGCGCCAGCAGCCAAGATTGGGGGGGAGGTCAGCCCCAGCATTTT	CASSQDWGGGQPQHF
once	TRBV7-2	TRBJ2-5	.	TGTGCCAGCAGCTTAGCGAGGGCTCAAGAGACCCAGTACTTC	CASSLARAQETQYF
once	TRBV18	TRBJ2-5	TRBD1	TGTGCCAGCTCATCGGACAGGGGGCGCCGGGAGACCCAGTACTTC	CASSSDRGRRETQYF
once	TRBV27	TRBJ2-5	TRBD2	TGTGCCAGCAGTCGGGACTACCGGTACCAAGAGACCCAGTACTTC	CASSRDYRYQETQYF
.	TRBV7-2	TRBJ2-7	.	TGTGCCAGCAGCCCAGGGGTCCTAGCTGGCTACGAGCAGTACTTC	CASSPGVLAGYEQYF
once	TRBV7-9	TRBJ1-1	.	TGTGCCAGCAGCCCCTCACGCACTACTGAAGCTTTCTTT	CASSPSRTTEAFF
.	TRBV6-1	TRBJ2-7	TRBD1	TGTGCCAGCACCTGGGACAGGAGTTACGAGCAGTACTTC	CASTWDRSYEQYF
.	TRBV6-5	TRBJ1-2	.	TGTGCCAGCAGTTACTCGATGGATTCGTCTGGCTACACCTTC	CASSYSMDSSGYTF
.	TRBV19	TRBJ2-2	.	TGTGCCAGTGAGCCTGGTTACCTCACCGGGGAGCTGTTTTTT	CASEPGYLTGELFF
once	TRBV29-1	TRBJ2-5	.	TGCAGCGTTCGTCTCGGTGCAGAGACCCAGTACTTC	CSVRLGAETQYF
.	TRBV6-5	TRBJ1-2	.	TGTGCCAGCAGTTTCCATCGGGCGAACTATGGCTACACCTTC	CASSFHRANYGYTF
.	TRBV18	TRBJ1-5	.	TGTGCCAGCTCACGATCACCCACCACGGGGAATAGCAATCAGCCCCAGCATTTT	CASSRSPTTGNSNQPQHF
.	TRBV19	TRBJ1-5	TRBD1	TGTGCCAGTAGTGCCGACAGGGACAATCAGCCCCAGCATTTT	CASSADRDNQPQHF
.	TRBV28	TRBJ2-1	TRBD2	TGTGCCAGCAGTCCTGCTAGTAGCGGGGGGGCTGGTGAGCAGTTCTTC	CASSPASSGGAGEQFF
.	TRBV5-8	TRBJ2-3	.	TGTGCCAGCAGAATACCCCTAGGGGGCACAGATACGCAGTATTTT	CASRIPLGGTDTQYF
.	TRBV7-9	TRBJ1-2	.	TGTGCCAGCAGCTTAGAAGCGACCGGTGGCTACACCTTC	CASSLEATGGYTF
.	TRBV5-4	TRBJ1-2	.	TGTGCCAGCTCGCCCCGGGGGCGTGAGTTGGGTAACTATGGCTACACCTTC	CASSPRGRELGNYGYTF
.	TRBV6-1	TRBJ2-1	TRBD2	TGTGCCAGCAGTGAGAGCGGGGGGGCGGCCAATGAGCAGTTCTTC	CASSESGGAANEQFF
.	TRBV28	TRBJ1-2	.	TGTGCCAGCAGTGTGCAGGCGTATGGCTACACCTTC	CASSVQAYGYTF
.	TRBV18	TRBJ2-2	TRBD1	TGTGCCAGCTCACCTCGGTCGGGGACAGACTTCACCGGGGAGCTGTTTTTT	CASSPRSGTDFTGELFF
once	TRBV27	TRBJ1-4	.	TGTGCCAGCAGTTTAGGCCACGGGGGGGAGTTGTCGGTAGATGAAAAACTGTTTTTT	CASSLGHGGELSVDEKLFF
.	TRBV11-2	TRBJ2-1	TRBD2	TGTGCCAGCAGCTCGTGGACTAGCGGGGCTCACAATGAGCAGTTCTTC	CASSSWTSGAHNEQFF
.	TRBV29-1	TRBJ2-3	TRBD1	TGCAGCGTTGTTCAGGGGGCGGCAGATACGCAGTATTTT	CSVVQGAADTQYF
.	TRBV5-1	TRBJ2-3	TRBD1	TGCGCCAGCAGTTGGACAGGGGAGACAGATACGCAGTATTTT	CASSWTGETDTQYF
.	TRBV5-4	TRBJ2-3	.	TGTGCCAGCAGAATTGGCGGGGGCAGCACAGATACGCAGTATTTT	CASRIGGGSTDTQYF
few	TRBV6-6	TRBJ1-1	.	TGTGCCAGCAGTTATTCAGGGGAAGGGGTGGAAGCTTTCTTT	CASSYSGEGVEAFF
once	TRBV5-1	TRBJ2-5	.	TGCGCCAGCAGCTTACGGCAGCGGAAACAAGAGACCCAGTACTTC	CASSLRQRKQETQYF
.	TRBV6-6	TRBJ2-3	.	TGTGCCAGCAGTTCTACAGGCACGGATACGCAGTATTTT	CASSSTGTDTQYF
few	TRBV5-1	TRBJ1-6	TRBD1	TGCGCCAGCAGCTTGGCCACAGGGGGAGAGATGGGCTCACCCCTCCACTTT	CASSLATGGEMGSPLHF
.	TRBV11-2	TRBJ2-7	TRBD2	TGTGCCAGCAGCTTAGGTGGAGGGACACGGGGGGGCCCCTACGAGCAGTACTTC	CASSLGGGTRGGPYEQYF
.	TRBV27	TRBJ1-1	.	TGTGCCAGCAGAACACAGGGGAACACTGAAGCTTTCTTT	CASRTQGNTEAFF
.	TRBV7-7	TRBJ2-7	TRBD1	TGTGCCAGCACCCTGACAGGGTGGCACGAGCAGTACTTC	CASTLTGWHEQYF
.	TRBV19	TRBJ2-1	.	TGTGCCAGTAGCCCGGACAGCCGGGATGAGCAGTTCTTC	CASSPDSRDEQFF